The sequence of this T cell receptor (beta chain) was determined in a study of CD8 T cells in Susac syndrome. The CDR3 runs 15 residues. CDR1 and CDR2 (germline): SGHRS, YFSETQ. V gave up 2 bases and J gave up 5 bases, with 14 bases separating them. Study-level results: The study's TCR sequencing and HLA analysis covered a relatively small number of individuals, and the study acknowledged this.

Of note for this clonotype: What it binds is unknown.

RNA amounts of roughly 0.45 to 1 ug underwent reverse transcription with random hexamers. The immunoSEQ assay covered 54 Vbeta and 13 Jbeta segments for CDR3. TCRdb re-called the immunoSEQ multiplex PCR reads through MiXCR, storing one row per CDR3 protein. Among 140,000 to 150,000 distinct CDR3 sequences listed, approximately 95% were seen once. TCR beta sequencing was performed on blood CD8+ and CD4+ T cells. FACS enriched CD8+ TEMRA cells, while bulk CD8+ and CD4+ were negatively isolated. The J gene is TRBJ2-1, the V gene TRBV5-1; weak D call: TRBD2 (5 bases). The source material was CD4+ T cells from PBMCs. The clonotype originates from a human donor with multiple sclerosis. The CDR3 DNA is TGCGCCAGCAGCTTCCGGGATCCCACTGACAATGAGCAGTTCTTC. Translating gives CASSFRDPTDNEQFF. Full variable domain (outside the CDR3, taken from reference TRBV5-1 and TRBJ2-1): KAGVTQTPRYLIKTRGQQVTLSCSPISGHRSVSWYQQTPGQGLQFLFEYFSETQRNKGNFPGRFSGRQFSNSRSEMNVSTLELGDSALYLCASSFRDPTDNEQFFGPGTRLTVL.